The present TCR beta chain was sequenced within a study of blood T cell repertoires in COVID-19 (dated by TCRdb to 2018 to 2020). For the study in its entirety: Collaborator samples came from the United States, Italy and Spain and covered acute and convalescent phases of COVID-19. The material from the prospective study consisted of cDNA or gDNA derived from T cells, B-cell-depleted T cells, or PBMCs. The dataset comprised deeply sampled blood TCRbeta repertoires from subjects exposed to, actively infected with, or recovered from COVID-19. A freely available public database, intended as a resource for researchers studying the immune response to SARS-CoV-2, is where the repertoires were released. Samples came from the ongoing ImmuneRACE study (first 160 participants) plus 1,254 subjects from 6 global collaborators. The sample metadata nearly always contained a de-identified subject ID, COVID-19 status, age in years and sex. HLA class I and class II types, where available, came from metadata supplied by the sample provider rather than from assay-based typing.

On this clone: Its antigen is not yet known. Per-base quality was not reported, and no clone a single base away is much larger than it.

Whole blood was collected in K2EDTA tubes by collaborating institutions according to the institutions' own protocols. For TCRbeta analysis, collaborators shipped samples in one of three forms: frozen whole blood, isolated PBMCs, or DNA extracted from either of those sample types. TCRbeta CDR3 regions were amplified from genomic DNA using the immunoSEQ Assay, a bias-controlled multiplex PCR. Regarding the original processing steps: The number of nucleated cells in each sample was estimated from the amplification of reference gene primers within the assay. To quantify the absolute abundance of each unique TCRbeta CDR3 rearrangement, sequence reads were collapsed and filtered. Productive Simpson clonality was computed per sample as the square root of Simpson's diversity index over productive rearrangements. The table was pulled from immuneACCESS by TCRdb, which kept in-frame rearrangements only. Such tables lose some clones; where checked, under half of the loss comes from unresolved V genes, and the rest has no known cause. V and J calls plus clone size are reproduced from that table; the DNA served to infer D and trimming. This sample holds approximately 250,000 clones; around 87% were observed only once. The ten largest clones add up to less than 4% of the sample.

The germline V and J ends show losses of 7 bases and 0 bases respectively, and no gene match explains 8 bases of the junction. The CDR3 starts with the cysteine, ends with the phenylalanine, and has 15 residues. The sequence is cut down to CDR3 DNA, 45 bases in frame from base 1. Reading the germline V gene gives CDR1 SNHLY and CDR2 FYNNEI. Broader findings and caveats from the paper: Clinical and demographic metadata were provided uncurated, with the amount varying by source and participant.

The sequence is built from TRBV2 and TRBJ1-2, and 7 junction bases match TRBD1. The sequence was collected from a man aged 18 to 29 with active or convalescent COVID-19. Sequences were obtained from peripheral blood. DNA sequence: TGTGCCAGCAAGCGGGGGGACAGTCCTAACTATGGCTACACCTTC. Translation gives CASKRGDSPNYGYTF.